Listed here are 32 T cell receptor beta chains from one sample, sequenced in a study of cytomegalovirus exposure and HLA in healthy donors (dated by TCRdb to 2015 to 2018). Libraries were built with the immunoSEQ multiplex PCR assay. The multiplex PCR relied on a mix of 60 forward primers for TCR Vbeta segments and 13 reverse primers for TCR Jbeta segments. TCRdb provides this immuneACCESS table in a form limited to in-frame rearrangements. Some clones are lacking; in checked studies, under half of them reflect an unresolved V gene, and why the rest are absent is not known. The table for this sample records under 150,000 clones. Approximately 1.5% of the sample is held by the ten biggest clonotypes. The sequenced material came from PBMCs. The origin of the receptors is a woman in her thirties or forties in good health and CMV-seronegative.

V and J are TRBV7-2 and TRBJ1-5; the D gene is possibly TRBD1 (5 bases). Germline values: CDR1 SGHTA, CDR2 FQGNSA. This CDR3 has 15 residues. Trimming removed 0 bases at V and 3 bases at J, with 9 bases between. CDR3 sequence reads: CASSLARGLNQPQHF. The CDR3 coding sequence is TGTGCCAGCAGCTTAGCGCGGGGACTCAATCAGCCCCAGCATTTT.

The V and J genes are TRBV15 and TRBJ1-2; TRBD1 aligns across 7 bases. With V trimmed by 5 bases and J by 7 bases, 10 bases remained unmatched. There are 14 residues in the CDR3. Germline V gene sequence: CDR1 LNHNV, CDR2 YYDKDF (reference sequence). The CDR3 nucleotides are TGTGCCACCAGCGGGAGACAGGGACCGGGTGGCTACACCTTC. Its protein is CATSGRQGPGGYTF.

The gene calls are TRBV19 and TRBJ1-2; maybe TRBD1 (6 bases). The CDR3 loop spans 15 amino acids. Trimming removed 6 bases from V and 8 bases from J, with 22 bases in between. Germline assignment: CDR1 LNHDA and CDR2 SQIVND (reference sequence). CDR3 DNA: TGTGCCAGTAGCCGAGAAGGACAGTTGGCTAGAGGCTACACCTTC. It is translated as CASSREGQLARGYTF.

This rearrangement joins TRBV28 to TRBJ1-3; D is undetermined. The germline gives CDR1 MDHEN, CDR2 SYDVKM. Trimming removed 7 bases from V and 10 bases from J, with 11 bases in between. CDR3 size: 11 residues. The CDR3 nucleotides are TGTGCCAGCATTCTAGGCTTGACCATATATTTT. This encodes CASILGLTIYF.

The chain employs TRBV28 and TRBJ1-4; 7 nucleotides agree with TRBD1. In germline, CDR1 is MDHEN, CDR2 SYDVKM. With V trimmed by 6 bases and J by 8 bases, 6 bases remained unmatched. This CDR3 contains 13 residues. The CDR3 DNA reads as TGTGCCAGCAGCCTGACAGGGAAGGAAAAACTGTTTTTT. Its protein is CASSLTGKEKLFF.

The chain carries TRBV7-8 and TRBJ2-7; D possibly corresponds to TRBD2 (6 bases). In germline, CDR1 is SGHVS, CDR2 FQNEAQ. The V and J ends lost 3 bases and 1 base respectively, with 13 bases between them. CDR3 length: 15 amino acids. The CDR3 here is CASSLGRGLSYEQYV. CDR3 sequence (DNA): TGTGCCAGCAGCTTGGGACGGGGGTTATCCTACGAGCAGTACGTC.

CDR3 sequence reads: CASSQNTGGRTDTQYF. In DNA form, the CDR3 reads TGCGCCAGCAGCCAAAATACAGGGGGGAGGACAGATACGCAGTATTTT. The genes are TRBV4-1 and TRBJ2-3, with 8 bases matching TRBD1. The CDR3 is 16 residues long. The germline V gene has CDR1 MGHRA and CDR2 YSYEKL. V shed 2 bases and J 3 bases; nucleotides not matched to a gene: 7.

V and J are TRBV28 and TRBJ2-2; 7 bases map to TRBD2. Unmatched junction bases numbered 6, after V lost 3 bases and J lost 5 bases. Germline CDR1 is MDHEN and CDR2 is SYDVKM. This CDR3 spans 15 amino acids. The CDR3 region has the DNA TGTGCCAGCAGTTTTAGGACTAGGTTTACCGGGGAGCTGTTTTTT. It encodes CASSFRTRFTGELFF.

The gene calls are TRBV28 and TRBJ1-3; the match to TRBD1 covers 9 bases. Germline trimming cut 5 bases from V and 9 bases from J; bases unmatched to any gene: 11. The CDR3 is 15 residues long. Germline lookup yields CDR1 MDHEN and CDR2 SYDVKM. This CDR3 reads CASSPGQGSLGTIYF. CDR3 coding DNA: TGTGCCAGCAGTCCTGGACAGGGGTCGCTTGGCACCATATATTTT.

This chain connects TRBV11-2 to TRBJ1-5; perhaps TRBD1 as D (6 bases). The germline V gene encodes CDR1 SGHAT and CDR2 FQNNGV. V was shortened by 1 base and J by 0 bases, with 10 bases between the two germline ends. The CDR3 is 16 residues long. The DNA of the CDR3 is TGTGCCAGCAGCTTAGGAGGGACACTTAGCAATCAGCCCCAGCATTTT. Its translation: CASSLGGTLSNQPQHF.

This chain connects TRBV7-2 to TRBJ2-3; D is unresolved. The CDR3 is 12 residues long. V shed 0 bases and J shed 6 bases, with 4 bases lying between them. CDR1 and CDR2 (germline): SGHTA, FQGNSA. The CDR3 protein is CASSLARDTQYF. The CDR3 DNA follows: TGTGCCAGCAGCTTAGCACGGGATACGCAGTATTTT.

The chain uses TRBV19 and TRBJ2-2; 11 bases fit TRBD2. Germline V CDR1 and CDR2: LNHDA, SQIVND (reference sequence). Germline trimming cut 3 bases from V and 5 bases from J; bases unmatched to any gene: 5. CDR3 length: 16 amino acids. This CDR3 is CASSIGLAGSTGELFF. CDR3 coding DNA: TGTGCCAGTAGTATCGGACTAGCGGGTTCTACCGGGGAGCTGTTTTTT.

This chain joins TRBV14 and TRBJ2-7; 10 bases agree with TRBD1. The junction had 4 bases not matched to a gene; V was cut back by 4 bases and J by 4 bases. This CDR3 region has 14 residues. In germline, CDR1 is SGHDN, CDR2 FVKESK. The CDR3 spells CASSPRQGAYEQYF. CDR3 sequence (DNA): TGTGCCAGCAGCCCCAGACAGGGGGCTTACGAGCAGTACTTC.

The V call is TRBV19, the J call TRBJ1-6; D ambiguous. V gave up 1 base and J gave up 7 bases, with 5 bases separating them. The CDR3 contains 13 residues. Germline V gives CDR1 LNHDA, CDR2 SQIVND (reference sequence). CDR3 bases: TGTGCCAGTAGTATAGTACTGAATTCACCCCTCCACTTT. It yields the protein CASSIVLNSPLHF.

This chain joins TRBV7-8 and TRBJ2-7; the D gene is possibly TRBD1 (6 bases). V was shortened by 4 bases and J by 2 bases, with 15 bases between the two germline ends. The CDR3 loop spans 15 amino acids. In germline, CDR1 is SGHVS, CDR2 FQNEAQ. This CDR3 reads CASSSGQRFTYEQYF. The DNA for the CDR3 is TGTGCCAGCAGCTCCGGACAGAGATTCACCTACGAGCAGTACTTC.

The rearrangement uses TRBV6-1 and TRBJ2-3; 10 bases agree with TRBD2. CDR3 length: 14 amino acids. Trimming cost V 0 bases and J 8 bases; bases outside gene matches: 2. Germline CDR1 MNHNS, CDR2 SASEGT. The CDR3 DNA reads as TGTGCCAGCAGTGAAGCGGTAGCGGGGGGTACGCAGTATTTT. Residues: CASSEAVAGGTQYF.

The CDR3 bases are TGTGCCAGCAGTGGACAGGGTCCAGACCTCGGCTATGGCTACACCTTC. This codes for CASSGQGPDLGYGYTF. V usage is TRBV25-1 and J usage is TRBJ1-2, with 7 bases aligning to TRBD1. Germline CDR1 MGHDK, CDR2 SYGVNS. The CDR3 runs 16 residues. After removal of 4 bases from V and 4 bases from J, the junction contained 12 bases not matched to a gene.

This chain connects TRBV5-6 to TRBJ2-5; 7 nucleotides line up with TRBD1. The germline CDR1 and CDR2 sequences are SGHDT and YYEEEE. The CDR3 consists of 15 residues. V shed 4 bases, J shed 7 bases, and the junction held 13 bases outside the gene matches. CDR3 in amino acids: CASSPLTGPQGTQYF. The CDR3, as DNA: TGTGCCAGCAGCCCCCTGACAGGGCCTCAGGGGACCCAGTACTTC. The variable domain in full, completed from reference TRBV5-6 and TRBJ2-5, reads DAGVTQSPTHLIKTRGQQVTLRCSPKSGHDTVSWYQQALGQGPQFIFQYYEEEERQRGNFPDRFSGHQFPNYSSELNVNALLLGDSALYLCASSPLTGPQGTQYFGPGTRLLVL.

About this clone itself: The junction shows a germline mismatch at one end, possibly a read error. The CDR3 region is CASSRGLAGSYEQFF. Written as DNA, the CDR3 is TGTGCTAGCAGCCGGGGACTAGCGGGGAGCTATGAGCAGTTCTTC. The chain uses TRBV7-7 and TRBJ2-1, with 13 nucleotides matching TRBD2. The CDR3 is 15 amino acids. Germline V gene data show CDR1 as SSHAT and CDR2 as FNYEAQ (reference sequence).

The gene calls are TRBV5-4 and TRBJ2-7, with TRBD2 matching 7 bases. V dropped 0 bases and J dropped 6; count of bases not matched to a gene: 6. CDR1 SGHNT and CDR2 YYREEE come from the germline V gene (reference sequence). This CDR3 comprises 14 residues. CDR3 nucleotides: TGTGCCAGCAGCTTGGCCGGGGGGTCAGGCGAGCAGTACGTC. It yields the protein CASSLAGGSGEQYV.

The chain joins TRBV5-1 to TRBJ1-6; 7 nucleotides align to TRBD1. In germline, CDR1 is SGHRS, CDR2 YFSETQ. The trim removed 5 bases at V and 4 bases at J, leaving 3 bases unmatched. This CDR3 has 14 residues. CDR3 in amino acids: CASSGTAYNSPLHF. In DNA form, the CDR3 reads TGCGCCAGCAGTGGGACAGCTTATAATTCACCCCTCCACTTT. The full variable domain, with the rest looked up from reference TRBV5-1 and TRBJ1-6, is KAGVTQTPRYLIKTRGQQVTLSCSPISGHRSVSWYQQTPGQGLQFLFEYFSETQRNKGNFPGRFSGRQFSNSRSEMNVSTLELGDSALYLCASSGTAYNSPLHFGNGTRLTVT.

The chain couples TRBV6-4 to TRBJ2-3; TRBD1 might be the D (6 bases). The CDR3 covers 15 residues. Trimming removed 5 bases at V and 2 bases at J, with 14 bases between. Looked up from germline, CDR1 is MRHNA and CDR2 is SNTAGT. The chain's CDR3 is CASSPGERDTDTQYF. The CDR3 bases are TGTGCCAGCAGTCCAGGGGAACGGGACACAGATACGCAGTATTTT.

CDR3 residues: CASSPSRTGRGYTF. The CDR3 DNA is TGTGCCAGCAGCCCCAGCCGGACAGGTCGAGGCTACACCTTC. The genes are TRBV9 and TRBJ1-2, with TRBD1 matching over 7 bases. The CDR3 is 14 residues long. The V segment lost 4 bases and the J segment 8 bases; nucleotides outside the gene matches: 11. The germline V gene encodes CDR1 SGDLS and CDR2 YYNGEE.

CDR3 DNA: TGTGCCAGCAGCGCGACCGCAGGGGGCCAATACGAGCAGTACGTC. Its translation is CASSATAGGQYEQYV. J is TRBJ2-7 and V is TRBV6-1; 8 bases fit TRBD1. The CDR3 extends over 15 amino acids. Trimming at V came to 6 bases and at J to 4 bases, leaving 11 bases not matched to a gene. Germline V gene data show CDR1 as MNHNS and CDR2 as SASEGT.

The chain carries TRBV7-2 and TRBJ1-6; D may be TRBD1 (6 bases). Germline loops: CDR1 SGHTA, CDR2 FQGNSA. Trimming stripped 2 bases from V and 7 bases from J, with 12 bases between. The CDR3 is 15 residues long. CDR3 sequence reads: CASSLRGNANSPLHF. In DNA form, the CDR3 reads TGTGCCAGCAGCTTAAGGGGGAACGCAAATTCACCCCTCCACTTT.

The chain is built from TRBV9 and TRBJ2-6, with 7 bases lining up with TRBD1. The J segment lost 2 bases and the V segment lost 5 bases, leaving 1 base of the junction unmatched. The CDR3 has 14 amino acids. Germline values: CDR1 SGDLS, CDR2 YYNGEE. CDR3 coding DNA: TGTGCCAGCAGAACAGGGGCTGGGGCCAACGTCCTGACTTTC. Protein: CASRTGAGANVLTF.

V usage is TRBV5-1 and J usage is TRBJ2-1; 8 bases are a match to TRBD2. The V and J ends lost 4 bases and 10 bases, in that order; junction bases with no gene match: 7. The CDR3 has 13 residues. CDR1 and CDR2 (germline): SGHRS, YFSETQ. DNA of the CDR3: TGCGCCAGCAGCCTCGGGAGGGGCGTCGAGCAGTTCTTC. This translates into CASSLGRGVEQFF. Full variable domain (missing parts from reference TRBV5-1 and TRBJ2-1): KAGVTQTPRYLIKTRGQQVTLSCSPISGHRSVSWYQQTPGQGLQFLFEYFSETQRNKGNFPGRFSGRQFSNSRSEMNVSTLELGDSALYLCASSLGRGVEQFFGPGTRLTVL.

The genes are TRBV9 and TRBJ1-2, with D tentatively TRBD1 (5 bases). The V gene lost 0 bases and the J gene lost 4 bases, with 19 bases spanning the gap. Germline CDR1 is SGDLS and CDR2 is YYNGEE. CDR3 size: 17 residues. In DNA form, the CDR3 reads TGTGCCAGCAGCGTAGGGGTTTCGGGGGTTGGGTTCTATGGCTACACCTTC. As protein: CASSVGVSGVGFYGYTF.

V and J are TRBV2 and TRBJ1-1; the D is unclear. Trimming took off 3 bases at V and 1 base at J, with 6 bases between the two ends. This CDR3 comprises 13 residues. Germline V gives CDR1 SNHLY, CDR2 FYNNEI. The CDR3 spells CASSDWQNTEAFF. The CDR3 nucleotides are TGTGCCAGCAGTGATTGGCAGAACACTGAAGCTTTCTTT.

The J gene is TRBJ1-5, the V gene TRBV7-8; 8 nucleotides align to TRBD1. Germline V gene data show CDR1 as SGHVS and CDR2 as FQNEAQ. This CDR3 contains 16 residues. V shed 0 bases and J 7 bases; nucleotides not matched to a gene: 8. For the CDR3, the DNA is TGTGCCAGCAGCTTAGCCGGGCAGGGGGCCAGGCAGCCCCAGCATTTT. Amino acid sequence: CASSLAGQGARQPQHF.

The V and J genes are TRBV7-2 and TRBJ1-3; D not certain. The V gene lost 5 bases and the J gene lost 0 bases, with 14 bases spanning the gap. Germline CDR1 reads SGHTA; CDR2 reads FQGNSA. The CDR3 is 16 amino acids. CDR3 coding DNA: TGTGCCAGCAGCCCCTCGAGGCTCCTCTCTGGAAACACCATATATTTT. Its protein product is CASSPSRLLSGNTIYF.

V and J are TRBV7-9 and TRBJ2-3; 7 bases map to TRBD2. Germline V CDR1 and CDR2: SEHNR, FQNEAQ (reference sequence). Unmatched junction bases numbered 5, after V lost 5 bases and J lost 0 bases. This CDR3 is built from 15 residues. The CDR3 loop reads CASSLSGVSTDTQYF. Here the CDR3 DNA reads TGTGCCAGCAGCCTAAGCGGGGTTAGCACAGATACGCAGTATTTT. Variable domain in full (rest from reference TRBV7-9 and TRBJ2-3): DTGVSQNPRHKITKRGQNVTFRCDPISEHNRLYWYRQTLGQGPEFLTYFQNEAQLEKSRLLSDRFSAERPKGSFSTLEIQRTEQGDSAMYLCASSLSGVSTDTQYFGPGTRLTVL.